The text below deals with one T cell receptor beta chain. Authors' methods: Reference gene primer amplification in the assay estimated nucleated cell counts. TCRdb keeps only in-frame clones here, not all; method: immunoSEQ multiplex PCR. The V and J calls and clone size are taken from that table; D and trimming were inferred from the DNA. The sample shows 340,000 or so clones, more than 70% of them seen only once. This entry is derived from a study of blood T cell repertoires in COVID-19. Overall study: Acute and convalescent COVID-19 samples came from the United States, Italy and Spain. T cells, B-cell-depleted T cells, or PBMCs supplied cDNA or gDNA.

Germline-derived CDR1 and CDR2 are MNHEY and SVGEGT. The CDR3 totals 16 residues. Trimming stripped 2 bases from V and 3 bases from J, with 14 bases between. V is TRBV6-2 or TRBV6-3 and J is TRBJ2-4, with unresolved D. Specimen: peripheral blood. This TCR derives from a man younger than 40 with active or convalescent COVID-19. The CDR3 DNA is TGTGCCAGCAGTTACGAAAGAGAACTGTACAAAAACATTCAGTACTTC. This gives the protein CASSYERELYKNIQYF.